A single sample is the source of the 18 T cell receptor beta chains below, sequenced in a study of T cell repertoires in cytomegalovirus infection. TCRdb re-called the reads with MiXCR, one entry per CDR3 protein. Of 50,000 to 60,000 distinct CDR3 sequences listed, 20% are singletons. The antigens these receptors bind are not known. The sequencing used CD8+ T cells from cultured PBMCs, collected from culture after CMV antigen stimulation. The source is a human donor in good health (CMV status not recorded). Some clones in this sample may be carry-over from other donors' samples.

The chain uses TRBV7-2 and TRBJ2-3; no firm D call. The CDR3 runs to 16 residues. Trimming stripped 5 bases from V and 0 bases from J, with 15 bases between. In germline, CDR1 is SGHTA, CDR2 FQGNSA. The CDR3 protein is CASSPESPTSTDTQYF. The CDR3 DNA follows: TGTGCCAGCAGCCCCGAAAGTCCGACTAGCACAGATACGCAGTATTTT. Full variable domain (rest looked up from reference TRBV7-2 and TRBJ2-3): GAGVSQSPSNKVTEKGKDVELRCDPISGHTALYWYRQSLGQGLEFLIYFQGNSAPDKSGLPSDRFSAERTGGSVSTLTIQRTQQEDSAVYLCASSPESPTSTDTQYFGPGTRLTVL.

V is TRBV12-3 or TRBV12-4 and J is TRBJ2-7, with 8 nucleotides matching TRBD1. The J call may be faulty, since TRBJ1-2 better matches the DNA end. The CDR3 totals 14 residues. The CDR3 here is CASSLVQGAYGYTF. The CDR3 bases are TGTGCCAGCAGTTTAGTCCAGGGGGCTTATGGCTACACCTTC.

V is TRBV7-2 and J is TRBJ2-5, with 11 bases identical to TRBD1. The CDR3 is 15 amino acids. Germline V CDR1 and CDR2: SGHTA, FQGNSA. V lost 5 bases to trimming and J lost 4 bases; unmatched junction nucleotides: 6. The CDR3 DNA is TGTGCCAGCAGCCGGGGGGGGACAGGGGGAGAGACCCAGTACTTC. It specifies CASSRGGTGGETQYF.

The chain combines TRBV9 with TRBJ1-2, with D perhaps matching TRBD1 (5 bases). Germline-derived CDR1 and CDR2 are SGDLS and YYNGEE. The CDR3 is 15 amino acids. Deletions cut 4 bases from V and 4 bases from J, with 17 bases between. The CDR3 loop reads CASSTSRELVYGYTF. In nucleotides, the CDR3 is TGTGCCAGCAGCACGTCCAGGGAGCTGGTCTATGGCTACACCTTC.

This rearrangement joins TRBV27 to TRBJ1-3; TRBD1 matches at 8 bases. Germline CDR1 MNHEY, CDR2 SMNVEV (reference sequence). J was trimmed by 2 bases and V by 4 bases; bases with no gene match: 1. This CDR3 region has 14 residues. The CDR3 here is CASSWTGTGNTIYF. The CDR3 bases are TGTGCCAGCAGTTGGACAGGGACTGGAAACACCATATATTTT.

This chain joins TRBV12-3 or TRBV12-4 and TRBJ2-1; 7 positions agree with TRBD1. The CDR3 contains 15 residues. The V gene end was trimmed by 2 bases and the J gene end by 3 bases; junction bases not matched to a gene: 4. As DNA, the CDR3 is TGTGCCAGCAGTTTAATCGCAGGGGGCTACAATGAGCAGTTCTTC. This gives the protein CASSLIAGGYNEQFF.

The V call is TRBV9, the J call TRBJ1-4; D remains ambiguous. Germline values: CDR1 SGDLS, CDR2 YYNGEE. CDR3 length equals 15 residues. V gave up 0 bases and J gave up 0 bases, with 6 bases separating them. The CDR3 protein is CASSVGTSTNEKLFF. DNA for the CDR3: TGTGCCAGCAGCGTAGGAACGTCAACTAATGAAAAACTGTTTTTT.

With regard to this clonotype: The junction shows a germline mismatch at one end, possibly a read error. The V and J genes are TRBV7-7 and TRBJ2-2; D ambiguous. The CDR3 contains 12 residues. Looked up from germline, CDR1 is SSHAT and CDR2 is FNYEAQ (reference sequence). CDR3 protein: CASSLDTGELFF. DNA of the CDR3: TGTGCTAGCAGCTTAGATACCGGGGAGCTGTTTTTT. The full variable domain, its missing parts supplied by reference TRBV7-7 and TRBJ2-2, is GAGVSQSPRYKVTKRGQDVTLRCDPISSHATLYWYQQALGQGPEFLTYFNYEAQPDKSGLPSDRFSAERPEGSISTLTIQRTEQRDSAMYRCASSLDTGELFFGEGSRLTVL.

This clonotype turned up a few times. This chain connects TRBV7-9 to TRBJ2-7, with TRBD2 matching 14 bases. This CDR3 is 14 amino acids long. Germline V lookup: CDR1 SEHNR, CDR2 FQNEAQ (reference sequence). Trimming at V came to 5 bases and at J to 4 bases, leaving 1 base not matched to a gene. The DNA for the CDR3 is TGTGCCAGCAGCGGGACTAGCGGGGGATACGAGCAGTACTTC. Translation gives CASSGTSGGYEQYF.

This chain links TRBV7-6 with TRBJ2-2; D unclear. This CDR3 has 16 residues. Germline lookup yields CDR1 SGHVS and CDR2 FNYEAQ. V lost 3 bases to trimming and J lost 10 bases, with 21 bases between them. The CDR3 sequence is CASSFSETANREELFF. In DNA, the CDR3 is TGTGCCAGCAGCTTCAGCGAAACAGCCAATCGCGAGGAGCTGTTTTTT.

This clonotype appeared a few times. The chain joins TRBV7-9 to TRBJ2-1; D unclear. V was cut by 4 bases and J by 6 bases, with 13 bases left in between. CDR3 length: 14 residues. Germline CDR1 SEHNR, CDR2 FQNEAQ (reference sequence). The CDR3 nucleotides are TGTGCCAGCAGCTCTGTGGACGGTCCCAATGAGCAGTTCTTC. Translation: CASSSVDGPNEQFF.

This clonotype was seen more than once but under ten times. The chain links TRBV27 to TRBJ2-1; the D is unclear. The length of the CDR3 is 15 residues. Between the trimmed V and J ends, which lost 6 bases and 6 bases, there was a span of 18 bases. Germline CDR1 reads MNHEY; CDR2 reads SMNVEV (reference sequence). CDR3: CASRPMAHQPNEQFF. DNA of the CDR3: TGTGCCAGCAGGCCCATGGCCCATCAGCCCAATGAGCAGTTCTTC.

The J gene is TRBJ2-3, the V gene TRBV7-2; D not certain. Trimming took off 7 bases at V and 6 bases at J, with 14 bases between the two ends. This CDR3 is 13 amino acids long. CDR1 is SGHTA and CDR2 is FQGNSA in the germline V gene. The CDR3 loop reads CASTYSARDTQYF. CDR3 in DNA: TGTGCCAGCACCTATTCAGCTAGGGATACGCAGTATTTT.

This clonotype turned up a few times. This chain uses TRBV7-8 with TRBJ1-1, with 7 nucleotides matching TRBD1. Per germline, CDR1 SGHVS and CDR2 FQNEAQ. V was pared by 4 bases and J by 3 bases, with 5 bases of the junction left unmatched. CDR3 length: 14 residues. The CDR3 nucleotides are TGTGCCAGCAGCTCGGGACAGACCTACACTGAAGCTTTCTTT. It is translated as CASSSGQTYTEAFF.

There are a few counts of this clonotype. The chain couples TRBV6-2 or TRBV6-3 to TRBJ2-3; D possibly corresponds to TRBD2 (7 bases). The CDR3 is 14 amino acids. V was clipped by 7 bases and J by 2 bases, with 13 bases between them. The germline gives CDR1 MNHEY, CDR2 SVGEGT. The CDR3 here is CASKGGDSTDTQYF. In DNA form, the CDR3 reads TGTGCCAGCAAAGGGGGGGACTCCACAGATACGCAGTATTTT.

The chain is built from TRBV6-2 or TRBV6-3 and TRBJ2-5; TRBD1 agrees at 8 bases. J was trimmed by 5 bases and V by 8 bases; bases with no gene match: 10. The CDR3 is 14 amino acids. The V gene's germline CDR1 is MNHEY and CDR2 SVGEGT. The CDR3: CASAHRGRLETQYF. As DNA, the CDR3 is TGTGCCAGCGCACACAGGGGGAGGTTGGAGACCCAGTACTTC.

There are a few counts of this clonotype. The chain carries TRBV7-8 and TRBJ2-7, with D perhaps TRBD1 or TRBD2 (5 bases each). Germline CDR1 SGHVS, CDR2 FQNEAQ. Trimming took off 5 bases at V and 3 bases at J, with 20 bases between the two ends. The CDR3 runs to 16 residues. The CDR3 DNA reads TGTGCCAGCAGCGAAGAGGGGTGGGGTGCCGGCTACGAGCAGTACTTC. Its translation is CASSEEGWGAGYEQYF.

This sequence joins TRBV27 and TRBJ2-3; TRBD1 or TRBD2 may be the D gene (5 bases each). This CDR3 has 16 residues. The germline V gene encodes CDR1 MNHEY and CDR2 SMNVEV (reference sequence). Trimming took off 3 bases at V and 0 bases at J, with 13 bases between the two ends. CDR3 region: CASSFFGGISTDTQYF. DNA for the CDR3: TGTGCCAGCAGTTTTTTTGGGGGAATCAGCACAGATACGCAGTATTTT.